This record concerns one T cell receptor (beta chain) sequence. The germline V gene has CDR1 MNHEY and CDR2 SMNVEV (reference sequence). Trimming took 2 bases from V and 6 from J; bases not matched to a gene: 5. CDR3 size: 14 residues. The repertoire was sequenced with immunoSEQ multiplex PCR; TCRdb's copy has only in-frame clones and lacks some. Of around 76,000 clones listed, 98% are singletons. This entry is derived from a study of technical replicates of blood from a handful of donors. The source of this sequence is a human donor in good health. Sequencing input: T cells isolated from PBMCs. The rearrangement uses TRBV27 and TRBJ1-2, with TRBD1 matching 8 bases. The CDR3: CASSLVGQGDGYTF. In nucleotides, the CDR3 is TGTGCCAGCAGTTTAGTAGGACAGGGAGATGGCTACACCTTC.